This T cell receptor beta chain was captured in a study of patients and donors after allogeneic stem cell transplantation. V shed 1 base and J shed 0 bases, with 5 bases lying between them. Germline CDR1 SGHRS, CDR2 YFSETQ. This CDR3 comprises 15 residues. Using its own MiXCR run on the RT-PCR reads, TCRdb lists one record per CDR3 protein. The data hold 410,000 or so distinct CDR3 sequences, with 16% observed a single time. The TCR sequence derives from a human donor who was either an allogeneic HSCT recipient or a stem cell or donor lymphocyte infusion donor (not recorded which). It is not recorded whose cells these are; they may come from a transplant donor. Material: blood, either unsorted or a sorted T cell fraction (not recorded which). The genes are TRBV5-1 and TRBJ1-6; no firm D call. CDR3 in amino acids: CASSLLGSYNSPLHF. CDR3 nucleotides: TGCGCCAGCAGCTTGTTGGGCTCCTATAATTCACCCCTCCACTTT.